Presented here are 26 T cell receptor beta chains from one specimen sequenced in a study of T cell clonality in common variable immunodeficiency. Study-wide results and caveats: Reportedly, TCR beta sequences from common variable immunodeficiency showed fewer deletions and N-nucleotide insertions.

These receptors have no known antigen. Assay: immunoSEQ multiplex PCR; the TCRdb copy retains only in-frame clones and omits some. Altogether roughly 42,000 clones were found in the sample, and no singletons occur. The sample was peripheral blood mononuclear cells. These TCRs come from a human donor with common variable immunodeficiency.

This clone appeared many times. CDR3 DNA, as far as it was read: TGCAGTATCGTCGGACTAGCGGGGGGCCCTTCCTACAATGAG. It specifies CSIVGLAGGPSYNE. The full-length CDR3 reads as CSIVGLAGGPSYNEQFF. V is TRBV20-1 and J is TRBJ2-1; 14 bases fit TRBD2. The read ends 3 residues shy of where the CDR3 ends; the end is completed using the germline J gene. Germline CDR1 reads DFQATT; CDR2 reads SNEGSKA (reference sequence). The junction had 10 bases not matched to a gene; V was cut back by 8 bases and J by 1 base. The CDR3 sequence is 17 residues long.

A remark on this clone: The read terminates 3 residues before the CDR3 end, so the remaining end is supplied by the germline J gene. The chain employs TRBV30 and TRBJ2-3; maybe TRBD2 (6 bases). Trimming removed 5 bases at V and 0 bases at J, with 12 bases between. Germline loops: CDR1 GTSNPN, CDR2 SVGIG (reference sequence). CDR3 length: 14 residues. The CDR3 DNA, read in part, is TGTGCCTGGGGACGGGGGTCTAGCACAGATACG. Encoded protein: CAWGRGSSTDT. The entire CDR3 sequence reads CAWGRGSSTDTQYF.

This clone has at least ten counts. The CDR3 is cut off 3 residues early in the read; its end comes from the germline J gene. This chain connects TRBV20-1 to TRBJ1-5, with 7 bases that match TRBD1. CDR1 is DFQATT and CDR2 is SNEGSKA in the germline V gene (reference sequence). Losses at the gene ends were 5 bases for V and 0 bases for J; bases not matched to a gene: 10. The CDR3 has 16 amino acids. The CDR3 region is CSAAKGTAFSNQPQHF. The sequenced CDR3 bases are TGCAGTGCTGCTAAAGGGACAGCATTTAGCAATCAGCCC.

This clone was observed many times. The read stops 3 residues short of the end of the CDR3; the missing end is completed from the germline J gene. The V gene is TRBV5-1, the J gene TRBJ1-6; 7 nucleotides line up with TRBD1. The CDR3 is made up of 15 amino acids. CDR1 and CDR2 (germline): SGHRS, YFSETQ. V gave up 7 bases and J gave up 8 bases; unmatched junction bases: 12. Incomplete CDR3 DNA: TGCGCCAGCTCCCTTACCCGGGACAGAGATTCACCC. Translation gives CASSLTRDRDSP. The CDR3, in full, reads CASSLTRDRDSPLHF. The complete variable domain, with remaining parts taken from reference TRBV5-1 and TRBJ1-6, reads KAGVTQTPRYLIKTRGQQVTLSCSPISGHRSVSWYQQTPGQGLQFLFEYFSETQRNKGNFPGRFSGRQFSNSRSEMNVSTLELGDSALYLCASSLTRDRDSPLHFGNGTRLTVT.

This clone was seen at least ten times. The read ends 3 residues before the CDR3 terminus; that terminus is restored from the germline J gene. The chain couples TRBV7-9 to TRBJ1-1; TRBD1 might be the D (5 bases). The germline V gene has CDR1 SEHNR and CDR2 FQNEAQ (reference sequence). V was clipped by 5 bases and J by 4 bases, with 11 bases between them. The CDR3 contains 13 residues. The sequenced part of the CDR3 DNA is TGTGCCAGCAGCACGGGACTGGGCACTGAA. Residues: CASSTGLGTE. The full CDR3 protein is CASSTGLGTEAFF.

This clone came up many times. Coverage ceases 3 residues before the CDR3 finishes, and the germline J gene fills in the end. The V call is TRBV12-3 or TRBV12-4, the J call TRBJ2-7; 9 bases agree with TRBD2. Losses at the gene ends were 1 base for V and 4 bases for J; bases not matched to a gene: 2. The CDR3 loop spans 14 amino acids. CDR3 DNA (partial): TGTGCCAGCAGTTTAGTAGCGGGAGCTTACGAG. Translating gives CASSLVAGAYE. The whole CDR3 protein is CASSLVAGAYEQYF.

The CDR3 DNA, read in part, is TGTGCCAGCAGCTTAGACAGCTCCTACAATGAG. Its translation is CASSLDSSYNE. The CDR3 as a whole reads CASSLDSSYNEQFF. The J gene is TRBJ2-1, the V gene TRBV7-6; D is unclear. The read comes to an end 3 residues before the CDR3 does, leaving the germline J gene to fill in the end. The V and J ends lost 1 base and 0 bases respectively, with 4 bases between them. There are 14 residues in the CDR3. CDR1 and CDR2 from the germline V gene are SGHVS and FNYEAQ.

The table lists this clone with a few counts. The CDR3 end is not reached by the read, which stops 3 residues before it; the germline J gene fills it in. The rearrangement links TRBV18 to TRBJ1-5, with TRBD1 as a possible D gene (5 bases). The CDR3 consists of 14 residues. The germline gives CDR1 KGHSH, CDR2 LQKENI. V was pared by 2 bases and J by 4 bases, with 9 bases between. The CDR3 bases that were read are TGTGCCAGCTCACCAACAGGCGCTAATCAGCCC. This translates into CASSPTGANQP. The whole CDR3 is CASSPTGANQPQHF.

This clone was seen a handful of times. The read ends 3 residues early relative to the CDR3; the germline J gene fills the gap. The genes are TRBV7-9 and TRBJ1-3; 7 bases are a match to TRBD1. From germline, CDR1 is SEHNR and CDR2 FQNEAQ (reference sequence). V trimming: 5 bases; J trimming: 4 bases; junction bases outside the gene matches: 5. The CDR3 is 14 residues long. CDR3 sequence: CASSIQGSGNTIYF. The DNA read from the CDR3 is TGTGCCAGCAGCATACAGGGGTCCGGAAACACC.

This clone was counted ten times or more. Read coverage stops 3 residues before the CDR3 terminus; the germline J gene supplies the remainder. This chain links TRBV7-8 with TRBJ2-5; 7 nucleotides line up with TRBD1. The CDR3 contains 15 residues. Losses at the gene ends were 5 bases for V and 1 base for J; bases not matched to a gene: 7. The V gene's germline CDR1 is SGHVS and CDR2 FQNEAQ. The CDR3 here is CASSPTGQIQETQYF. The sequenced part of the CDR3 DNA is TGTGCCAGCAGCCCCACGGGACAGATCCAAGAGACC.

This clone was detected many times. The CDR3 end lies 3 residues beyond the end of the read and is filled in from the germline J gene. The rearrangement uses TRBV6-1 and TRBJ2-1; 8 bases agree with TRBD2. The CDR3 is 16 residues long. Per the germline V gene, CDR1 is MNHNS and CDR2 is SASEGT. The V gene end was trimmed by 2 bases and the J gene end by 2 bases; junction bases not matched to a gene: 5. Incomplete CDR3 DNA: TGTGCCAGCAGTGAACCTGGACTAGCAGCCTACAATGAG. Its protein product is CASSEPGLAAYNE. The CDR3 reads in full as CASSEPGLAAYNEQFF.

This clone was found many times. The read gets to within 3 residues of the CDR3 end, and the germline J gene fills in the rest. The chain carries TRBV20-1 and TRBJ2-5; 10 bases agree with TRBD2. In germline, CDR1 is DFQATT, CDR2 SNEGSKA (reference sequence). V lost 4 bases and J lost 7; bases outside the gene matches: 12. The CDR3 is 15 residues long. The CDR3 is CSANTPDKREGTQYF. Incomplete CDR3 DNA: TGCAGTGCTAATACACCGGACAAGCGGGAGGGGACC.

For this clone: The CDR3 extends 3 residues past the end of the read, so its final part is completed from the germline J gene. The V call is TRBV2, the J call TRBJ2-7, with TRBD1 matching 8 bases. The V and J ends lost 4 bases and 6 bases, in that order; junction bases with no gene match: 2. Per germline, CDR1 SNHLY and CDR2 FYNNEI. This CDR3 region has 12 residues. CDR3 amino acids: CASSADRGEQYF. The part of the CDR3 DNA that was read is TGTGCCAGCAGTGCCGACAGGGGCGAG.

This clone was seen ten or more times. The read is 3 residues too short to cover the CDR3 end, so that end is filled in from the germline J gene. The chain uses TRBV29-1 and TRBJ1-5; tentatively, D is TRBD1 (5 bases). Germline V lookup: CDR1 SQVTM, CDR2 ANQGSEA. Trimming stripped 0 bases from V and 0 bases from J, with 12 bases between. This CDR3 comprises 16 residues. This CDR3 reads CSVEDRGRLSNQPQHF. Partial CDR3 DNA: TGCAGCGTTGAAGATAGGGGTCGGCTTAGCAATCAGCCC.

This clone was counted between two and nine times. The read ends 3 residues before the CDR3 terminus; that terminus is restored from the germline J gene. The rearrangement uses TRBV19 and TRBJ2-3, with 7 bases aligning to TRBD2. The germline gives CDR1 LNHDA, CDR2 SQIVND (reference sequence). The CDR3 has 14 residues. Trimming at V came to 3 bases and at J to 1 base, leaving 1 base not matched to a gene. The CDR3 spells CASSISGGTDTQYF. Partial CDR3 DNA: TGTGCCAGTAGTATCAGCGGGGGCACAGATACG.

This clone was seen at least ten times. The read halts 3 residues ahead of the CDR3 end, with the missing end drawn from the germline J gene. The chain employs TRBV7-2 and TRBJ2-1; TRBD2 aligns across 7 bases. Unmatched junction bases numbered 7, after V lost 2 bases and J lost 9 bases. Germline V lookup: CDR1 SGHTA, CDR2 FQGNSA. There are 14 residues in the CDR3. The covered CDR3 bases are TGTGCCAGCAGCTTACCCCAGCGGGGTCCTGAG. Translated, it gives CASSLPQRGPE. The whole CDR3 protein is CASSLPQRGPEQFF.

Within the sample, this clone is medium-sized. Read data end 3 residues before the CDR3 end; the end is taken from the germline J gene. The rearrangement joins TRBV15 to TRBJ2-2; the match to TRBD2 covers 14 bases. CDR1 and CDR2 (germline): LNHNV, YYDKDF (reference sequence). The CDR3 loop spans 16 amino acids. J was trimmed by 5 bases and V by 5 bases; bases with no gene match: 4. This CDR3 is CATSPTSGRATGELFF. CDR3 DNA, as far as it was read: TGTGCCACCAGCCCGACTAGCGGGAGGGCTACCGGGGAG.

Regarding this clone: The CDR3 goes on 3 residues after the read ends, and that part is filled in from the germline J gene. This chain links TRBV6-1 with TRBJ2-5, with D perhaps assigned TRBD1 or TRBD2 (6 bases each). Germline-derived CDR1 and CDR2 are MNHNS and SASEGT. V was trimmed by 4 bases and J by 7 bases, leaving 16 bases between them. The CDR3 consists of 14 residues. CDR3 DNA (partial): TGTGCCAGCAGTGGGTTCGACAGGAGGGGGACC. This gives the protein CASSGFDRRGT. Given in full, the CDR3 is CASSGFDRRGTQYF.

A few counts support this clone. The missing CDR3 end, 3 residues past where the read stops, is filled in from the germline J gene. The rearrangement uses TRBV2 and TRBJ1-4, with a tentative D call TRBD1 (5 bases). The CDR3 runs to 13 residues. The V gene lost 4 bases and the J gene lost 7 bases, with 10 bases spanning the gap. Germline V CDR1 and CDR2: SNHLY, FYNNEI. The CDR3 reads CASSVRGGEKLFF. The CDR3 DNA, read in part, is TGTGCCAGCAGTGTAAGGGGTGGTGAAAAA.

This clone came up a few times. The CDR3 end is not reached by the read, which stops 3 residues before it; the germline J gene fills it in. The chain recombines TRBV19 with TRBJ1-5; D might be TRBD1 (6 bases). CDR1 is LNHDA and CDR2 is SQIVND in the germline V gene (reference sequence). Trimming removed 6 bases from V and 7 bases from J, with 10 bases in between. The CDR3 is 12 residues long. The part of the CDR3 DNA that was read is TGTGCCAGTAGACCCAGGGGACAGCCC. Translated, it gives CASRPRGQP. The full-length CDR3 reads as CASRPRGQPQHF.

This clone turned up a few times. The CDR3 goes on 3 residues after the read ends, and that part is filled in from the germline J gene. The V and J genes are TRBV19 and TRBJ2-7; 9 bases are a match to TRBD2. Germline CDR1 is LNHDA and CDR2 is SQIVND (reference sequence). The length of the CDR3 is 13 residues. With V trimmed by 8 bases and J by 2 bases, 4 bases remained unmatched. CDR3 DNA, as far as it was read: TGTGCCAGTGGAGCGGGGGGCCCCTACGAG. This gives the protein CASGAGGPYE. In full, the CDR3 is CASGAGGPYEQYF.

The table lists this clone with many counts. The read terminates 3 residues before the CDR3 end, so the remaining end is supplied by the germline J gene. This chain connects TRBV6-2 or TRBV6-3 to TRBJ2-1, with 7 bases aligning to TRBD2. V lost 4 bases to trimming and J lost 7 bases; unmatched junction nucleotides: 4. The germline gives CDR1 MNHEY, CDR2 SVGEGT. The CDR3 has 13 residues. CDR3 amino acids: CASSSTSSNEQFF. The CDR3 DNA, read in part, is TGTGCCAGCAGTTCGACTAGCTCGAATGAG.

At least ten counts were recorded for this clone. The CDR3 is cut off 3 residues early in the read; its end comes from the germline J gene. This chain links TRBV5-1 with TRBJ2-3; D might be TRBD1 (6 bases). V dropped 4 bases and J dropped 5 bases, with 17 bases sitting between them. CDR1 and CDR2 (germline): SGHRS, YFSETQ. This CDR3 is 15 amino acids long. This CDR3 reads CASSQRRDTRDTQYF. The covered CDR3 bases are TGCGCCAGCAGCCAACGCCGGGACACGAGAGATACG.

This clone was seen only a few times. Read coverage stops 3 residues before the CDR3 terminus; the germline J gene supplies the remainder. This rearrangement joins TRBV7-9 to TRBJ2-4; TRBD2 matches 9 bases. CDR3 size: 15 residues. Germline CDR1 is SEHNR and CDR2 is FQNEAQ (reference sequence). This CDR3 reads CASSLLASGNETQYF. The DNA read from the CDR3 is TGTGCCAGCAGCTTATTAGCTAGCGGGAACGAGACT.

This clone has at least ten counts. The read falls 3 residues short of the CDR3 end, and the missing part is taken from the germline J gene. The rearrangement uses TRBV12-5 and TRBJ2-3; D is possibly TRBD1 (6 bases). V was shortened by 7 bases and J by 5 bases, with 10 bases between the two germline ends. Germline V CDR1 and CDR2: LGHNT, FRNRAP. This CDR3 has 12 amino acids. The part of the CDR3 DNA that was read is TGTGCTAGTGCCCGACAGGTAGATACG. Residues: CASARQVDT. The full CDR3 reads CASARQVDTQYF.

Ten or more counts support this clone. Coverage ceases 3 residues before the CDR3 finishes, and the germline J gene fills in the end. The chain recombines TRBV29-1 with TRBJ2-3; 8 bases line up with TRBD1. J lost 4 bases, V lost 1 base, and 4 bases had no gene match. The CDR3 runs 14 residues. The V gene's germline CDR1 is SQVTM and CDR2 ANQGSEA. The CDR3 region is CSVEGGQGPDTQYF. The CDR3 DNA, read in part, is TGCAGCGTTGAAGGCGGACAGGGTCCAGATACG.